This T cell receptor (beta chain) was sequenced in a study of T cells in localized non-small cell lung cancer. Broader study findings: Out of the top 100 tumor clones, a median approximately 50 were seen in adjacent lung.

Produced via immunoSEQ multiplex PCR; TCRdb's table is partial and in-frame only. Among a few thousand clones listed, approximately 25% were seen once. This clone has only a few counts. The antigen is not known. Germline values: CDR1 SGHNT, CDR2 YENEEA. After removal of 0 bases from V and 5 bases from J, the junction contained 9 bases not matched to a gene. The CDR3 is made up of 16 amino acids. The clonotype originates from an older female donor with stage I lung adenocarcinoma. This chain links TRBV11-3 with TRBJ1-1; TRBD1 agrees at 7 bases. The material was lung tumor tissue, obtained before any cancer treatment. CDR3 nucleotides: TGTGCCAGCAGCTTAGATACAGGGGTACGGGGGACTGAAGCTTTCTTT. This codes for CASSLDTGVRGTEAFF.